The entry below gives a single TCR beta chain sequence along with its context. The data were obtained in a study of blood T cell repertoires in COVID-19. About the research overall: COVID-19 samples from acute and convalescent phases originated in the United States, Italy and Spain. PBMCs, B-cell-depleted T cells, or T cells were the source of the cDNA or gDNA that made up the material.

CDR3 length: 14 amino acids. CDR1 is MNHEY, CDR2 SVGEGT, per germline. The V gene lost 2 bases and the J gene lost 2 bases, with 10 bases spanning the gap. In the authors' methods: Estimation of nucleated cell counts relied on the amplification of reference gene primers. Sequenced by immunoSEQ multiplex PCR; TCRdb stores in-frame clones only, minus some. V and J calls and clone size are copied from that table; D and trimming were computed from the DNA. This table holds some 54,000 clones, around 86% found once. The source is a man between 65 and 80 years old with active COVID-19. What was sequenced was peripheral blood. The chain employs TRBV6-2 or TRBV6-3 and TRBJ2-7, with a possible D match to TRBD2 (5 bases). CDR3 loop: CASSYPPGAYEQYF. The CDR3 nucleotides read TGTGCCAGCAGTTACCCCCCCGGGGCCTACGAGCAGTACTTC.